The clone carrying this TCR beta chain was seen many times. Its matching antigen is unknown. These data are taken from a study of T-cell memory formation after mild COVID-19. Across the study: TCR clustering was largely donor specific. Study conclusions and caveats: Researchers found some responding clones in pre-infection memory, a sign that cross-reactive memory joined. Shrinking CD4+ clones resided mostly in CM and EM, and CD8+ ones in EMRA.

TCRdb fed the 5' RACE reads into MiXCR, producing one record per CDR3 protein. The sample carries 580,000 or so distinct CDR3 sequences, approximately 15% recorded once. The germline V gene has CDR1 SGHRS and CDR2 YFSETQ. Trimming removed 2 bases from V and 5 bases from J, with 8 bases in between. The CDR3 contains 13 residues. This TCR came from an adult woman who had mild COVID-19 (a few samples of this study predate the infection). Cell type and time point are not known. V usage is TRBV5-1 and J usage is TRBJ1-5; D unresolved. Sequencing input: PBMCs or a T cell subset sorted from them (not recorded which). The CDR3 sequence: CASSLSVDQPQHF. In DNA, the CDR3 is TGCGCCAGCAGCTTAAGCGTAGATCAGCCCCAGCATTTT.